This T cell receptor (beta chain) originates from a study of CD8 T cells in ankylosing spondylitis. TCRdb re-analysed the 5' RACE reads in MiXCR, keeping a single row per CDR3 protein. The sample carries 300,000 to 350,000 distinct CDR3 sequences, around 21% recorded once. This clonotype was counted ten times or more. The receptor comes from a female donor with ankylosing spondylitis or in good health (not recorded which). The sequencing input was blood, either unsorted or a sorted T cell fraction (not recorded which).

The chain's CDR3 is CASSRTGGLDNEQFF. In DNA form, the CDR3 reads TGCGCCAGCAGTCGTACGGGAGGGCTCGACAATGAGCAGTTCTTC. The gene calls are TRBV5-1 and TRBJ2-1; 8 bases match TRBD2. Germline CDR1 is SGHRS and CDR2 is YFSETQ. The CDR3 loop spans 15 amino acids. V lost 5 bases to trimming and J lost 5 bases; unmatched junction nucleotides: 9.